This entry lists 27 T cell receptor beta chains sequenced from one sample in a study of metastatic and nonmetastatic thyroid tumors. Via MiXCR, TCRdb re-called the PCR reads. This repertoire shows about 93,000 clones, 8% to 9.5% found once; its top ten account for around 8.8%. None of the patients had undergone any treatment ahead of thyroid surgery. Material for sequencing was blood. The source of these receptors is a female donor with papillary thyroid cancer or a benign thyroid nodule (not recorded which). Some clones in this sample may be carry-over from other donors' samples.

This clone appeared many times. J is TRBJ2-1 and V is TRBV5-1; 7 bases are a match to TRBD2. V shed 1 base and J 9 bases; nucleotides not matched to a gene: 4. Germline CDR1 and CDR2: SGHRS and YFSETQ. This CDR3 has 13 amino acids. The DNA of the CDR3 is TGCGCCAGCAGCTTGATGTTAGCGGGTGAGCAGTTCTTC. Residues: CASSLMLAGEQFF.

This clone was observed at least ten times. The chain carries TRBV9 and TRBJ1-3, with unresolved D. Germline V gives CDR1 SGDLS, CDR2 YYNGEE. The CDR3 sequence is 15 residues long. V was shortened by 0 bases and J by 6 bases, with 13 bases between the two germline ends. CDR3 nucleotide sequence: TGTGCCAGCAGCGTAGAGGGTACGGGAGTAAACACCATATATTTT. Residues: CASSVEGTGVNTIYF. The variable domain in full, completed from reference TRBV9 and TRBJ1-3, reads DSGVTQTPKHLITATGQRVTLRCSPRSGDLSVYWYQQSLDQGLQFLIQYYNGEERAKGNILERFSAQQFPDLHSELNLSSLELGDSALYFCASSVEGTGVNTIYFGEGSWLTVV.

This clone was detected many times. The V gene is TRBV3-1, the J gene TRBJ1-4; 7 bases align to TRBD1. The CDR3 is 15 amino acids. V shed 1 base, J shed 4 bases, and the junction held 3 bases outside the gene matches. Germline CDR1 is LGHDT and CDR2 is YNNKEL (reference sequence). The CDR3 here is CASSQGRGDNEKLFF. CDR3 in DNA: TGTGCCAGCAGCCAAGGCAGGGGGGATAATGAAAAACTGTTTTTT.

Ten or more counts support this clone. V and J are TRBV12-3 or TRBV12-4 and TRBJ2-7; no firm D call. Trimming removed 2 bases at V and 0 bases at J, with 8 bases between. This CDR3 is 14 amino acids long. CDR3 DNA: TGTGCCAGCAGTTTAAAGGGAAGCTCCTACGAGCAGTACTTC. This encodes CASSLKGSSYEQYF.

This chain connects TRBV5-6 to TRBJ1-5; 8 bases align to TRBD1. The V gene end was trimmed by 2 bases and the J gene end by 5 bases; junction bases not matched to a gene: 12. The CDR3 is 17 residues long. Germline CDR1 and CDR2: SGHDT and YYEEEE. Here the CDR3 reads CASSFRQGSGSDQPQHF. DNA of the CDR3: TGTGCCAGCAGCTTTCGACAGGGGTCGGGGTCGGATCAGCCCCAGCATTTT.

Turning to this clone: A read error may be the cause here, since a much bigger clone is one base away. Other DNA sequences in the sample encode the same CDR3. The chain combines TRBV14 with TRBJ2-3; D might be TRBD2 (5 bases). The CDR3 runs 16 residues. Germline assignment: CDR1 SGHDN and CDR2 FVKESK. V lost 1 base, J lost 3 bases, and 14 bases lay in between. In DNA, the CDR3 is TGTGCCAGCAGCCAAGGTTTAGCGAGAGTTACAGATACGCAGTATTTT. Translated, it gives CASSQGLARVTDTQYF.

J is TRBJ2-2 and V is TRBV9, with D unclear. Germline CDR1 SGDLS, CDR2 YYNGEE. CDR3 length: 13 residues. V shed 6 bases and J shed 0 bases, with 6 bases lying between them. CDR3 DNA: TGTGCCAGCACCGCCTCGAACACCGGGGAGCTGTTTTTT. Its protein is CASTASNTGELFF.

This clone was observed many times. The chain links TRBV7-2 to TRBJ2-1; no clear D gene. V dropped 1 base and J dropped 6 bases, with 4 bases sitting between them. The CDR3 is made up of 12 amino acids. Germline loops: CDR1 SGHTA, CDR2 FQGNSA. The chain's CDR3 is CASSLGVNEQFF. The CDR3 DNA reads TGTGCCAGCAGCTTAGGTGTCAATGAGCAGTTCTTC.

This clone came up many times. The rearrangement joins TRBV4-1 to TRBJ1-5, with TRBD1 as a possible D gene (5 bases). This CDR3 spans 17 amino acids. Germline V gene data show CDR1 as MGHRA and CDR2 as YSYEKL. Trimming stripped 0 bases from V and 0 bases from J, with 12 bases between. This chain's CDR3 is CASSQDPRADSNQPQHF. CDR3 nucleotides: TGCGCCAGCAGCCAAGATCCCAGGGCCGATAGCAATCAGCCCCAGCATTTT.

The table lists this clone with a few counts. The chain couples TRBV27 to TRBJ1-1; possible D gene TRBD1, 5 bases. The CDR3 spans 15 residues. Trimming stripped 6 bases from V and 4 bases from J, with 18 bases between. Per the germline V gene, CDR1 is MNHEY and CDR2 is SMNVEV (reference sequence). The CDR3 nucleotides are TGTGCCAGCAGGCATACAGGCCCCCCGGGCACTGAAGCTTTCTTT. This gives the protein CASRHTGPPGTEAFF.

The chain is built from TRBV2 and TRBJ1-4; 7 bases align to TRBD1. CDR1 and CDR2 (germline): SNHLY, FYNNEI. After removal of 1 base from V and 6 bases from J, the junction contained 8 bases not matched to a gene. CDR3 length: 16 amino acids. The DNA of the CDR3 is TGTGCCAGCAGTGAAGAAAGGCGAGACAGGGATGAAAAACTGTTTTTT. This codes for CASSEERRDRDEKLFF.

For this clone: This could be a read error, since a much larger clone is one nucleotide away. The same CDR3 arises from other DNA sequences in this sample as well. This sequence joins TRBV20-1 and TRBJ2-3; D ambiguous. The CDR3 is 10 amino acids. Germline assignment: CDR1 DFQATT and CDR2 SNEGSKA (reference sequence). V lost 7 bases and J lost 2, with 4 bases in between. CDR3 sequence reads: CSDHTDTQYF. The CDR3 DNA reads as TGCAGTGATCACACAGATACGCAGTATTTT.

The chain employs TRBV25-1 and TRBJ1-2, with D unclear. Germline CDR1 MGHDK, CDR2 SYGVNS. Trimming took 5 bases from V and 6 from J, leaving 16 bases between them. The CDR3 consists of 14 residues. CDR3 region: CASSLPRLSDGYTF. The CDR3 region has the DNA TGTGCCAGCAGTTTACCGCGGCTATCCGATGGCTACACCTTC.

This clone was detected ten times or more. This chain joins TRBV2 and TRBJ1-1; D not certain. The length of the CDR3 is 11 residues. The V and J ends lost 2 bases and 9 bases respectively, with 7 bases between them. Germline CDR1 is SNHLY and CDR2 is FYNNEI. As DNA, the CDR3 is TGTGCCAGCAGTGAAACCAGGAAAGCTTTCTTT. Encoded protein: CASSETRKAFF.

This clone was seen a handful of times. V is TRBV12-3 or TRBV12-4 and J is TRBJ1-1; 8 nucleotides match TRBD1. The CDR3 has 15 residues. The J segment lost 1 base and the V segment lost 5 bases, leaving 6 bases of the junction unmatched. CDR3 DNA: TGTGCCAGCAGTCCACAGGGGGGGGGGAACACTGAAGCTTTCTTT. It yields the protein CASSPQGGGNTEAFF.

This clone was seen ten or more times. The chain links TRBV20-1 to TRBJ1-2, with D hard to call. Germline V gene lookup returns CDR1 DFQATT and CDR2 SNEGSKA (reference sequence). V gave up 5 bases and J gave up 2 bases, with 6 bases separating them. The CDR3 runs to 11 residues. The CDR3 DNA follows: TGCAGTGCTGAAGGGAACTATGGCTACACCTTC. Protein: CSAEGNYGYTF.

A few counts support this clone. Just one base apart from a much larger clone, this may be a read error. This chain joins TRBV4-1 and TRBJ2-7; D is unresolved. There are 15 residues in the CDR3. The V gene's germline CDR1 is MGHRA and CDR2 YSYEKL. V was pared by 2 bases and J by 6 bases, with 17 bases between. The chain's CDR3 is CASSQSNALLCEQYF. In DNA form, the CDR3 reads TGCGCCAGCAGCCAATCTAACGCTCTCCTCTGCGAGCAGTACTTC.

The CDR3 is CSASPLGVINTEAFF. In DNA form, the CDR3 reads TGCAGTGCTAGCCCCCTTGGGGTTATCAACACTGAAGCTTTCTTT. V usage is TRBV20-1 and J usage is TRBJ1-1; D not resolved. The CDR3 spans 15 residues. Trimming removed 3 bases at V and 2 bases at J, with 16 bases between. CDR1 and CDR2 from the germline V gene are DFQATT and SNEGSKA (reference sequence).

The sample holds many counts of this clone. This chain links TRBV4-2 with TRBJ2-7, with 14 bases identical to TRBD2. The germline CDR1 and CDR2 sequences are LGHNA and YNFKEQ. This CDR3 is built from 15 residues. With V trimmed by 4 bases and J by 5 bases, 4 bases remained unmatched. Here the CDR3 reads CASSPTSGGADEQYF. CDR3 in DNA: TGTGCCAGCAGCCCGACTAGCGGGGGGGCCGACGAGCAGTACTTC.

This clone was observed many times. V and J are TRBV7-2 and TRBJ1-5; no reliable D call. From germline, CDR1 is SGHTA and CDR2 FQGNSA. V was clipped by 1 base and J by 0 bases, with 7 bases between them. The CDR3 covers 15 residues. CDR3 coding DNA: TGTGCCAGCAGCTTAGAATCGAATAGCAATCAGCCCCAGCATTTT. Its protein is CASSLESNSNQPQHF.

This clone was counted once. The genes are TRBV20-1 and TRBJ2-3, with TRBD1 matching over 8 bases. The better agreement between TRBJ1-5 and the DNA end casts doubt on the J call. The CDR3 runs 15 residues. In germline, CDR1 is DFQATT, CDR2 SNEGSKA (reference sequence). CDR3 nucleotide sequence: TGCAGTGCACCCGTGGGCAGGGGGCTCACAGATACGCAGCATTTT. Amino acids: CSAPVGRGLTDTQHF.

This clone was counted ten times or more. The chain carries TRBV12-5 and TRBJ2-1; D unresolved. Germline V CDR1 and CDR2: LGHNT, FRNRAP. This CDR3 spans 15 amino acids. Trimming took off 0 bases at V and 8 bases at J, with 14 bases between the two ends. This CDR3 reads CASGLVPPLVHEQFF. As DNA, the CDR3 is TGTGCTAGTGGTTTGGTACCTCCCTTGGTCCATGAGCAGTTCTTC. The full variable domain, rest sourced from reference TRBV12-5 and TRBJ2-1, is DARVTQTPRHKVTEMGQEVTMRCQPILGHNTVFWYRQTMMQGLELLAYFRNRAPLDDSGMPKDRFSAEMPDATLATLKIQPSEPRDSAVYFCASGLVPPLVHEQFFGPGTRLTVL.

This clone was recorded at least ten times. This specimen includes other DNA sequences encoding the same CDR3. The chain's CDR3 is CASSDSSGGADTQYF. The CDR3 DNA is TGTGCCAGCAGTGACTCGAGCGGGGGGGCAGATACGCAGTATTTT. V gene TRBV6-4 combines with J gene TRBJ2-3; 10 positions agree with TRBD2. The germline gives CDR1 MRHNA, CDR2 SNTAGT. V lost 0 bases, J lost 4 bases, and 1 base stayed unmatched. The CDR3 sequence is 15 residues long.

This clone has ten or more counts. The V gene is TRBV27, the J gene TRBJ2-1, with 9 bases lining up with TRBD2. CDR3 size: 16 residues. The V gene end was trimmed by 5 bases and the J gene end by 2 bases; junction bases not matched to a gene: 7. Per the germline V gene, CDR1 is MNHEY and CDR2 is SMNVEV (reference sequence). DNA for the CDR3: TGTGCCAGCAGTACATTGACTAGCGGTACCTACAATGAGCAGTTCTTC. Its translation: CASSTLTSGTYNEQFF.

This clone occurred a few times. This chain joins TRBV6-1 and TRBJ1-6; 7 nucleotides match TRBD1. The germline V gene encodes CDR1 MNHNS and CDR2 SASEGT. The CDR3 is made up of 13 amino acids. V shed 7 bases, J shed 6 bases, and the junction held 3 bases outside the gene matches. This chain's CDR3 is CASTDRRNSPLHF. Here the CDR3 DNA reads TGTGCCAGCACGGACAGGCGTAATTCACCCCTCCACTTT.

This clone appeared many times. A much larger clone is a single base away; this may be a read error. This likely comes from a read error, as the CDR3 has no conserved phenylalanine or tryptophan at its end. The chain combines TRBV6-5 with TRBJ1-6; D gene uncertain. Germline V gives CDR1 MNHEY, CDR2 SVGAGI. This CDR3 comprises 15 residues. V dropped 0 bases and J dropped 9 bases, with 12 bases sitting between them. The CDR3 loop reads CASSYSRGRPSPLHL. For the CDR3, the DNA is TGTGCCAGCAGTTACTCCCGGGGAAGGCCTTCACCCCTCCACCTT.

This clone was recorded many times. This chain links TRBV20-1 with TRBJ1-2; 9 bases fit TRBD1. Germline CDR1 reads DFQATT; CDR2 reads SNEGSKA (reference sequence). V lost 6 bases, J lost 8 bases, and 10 bases stayed unmatched. The CDR3 is 13 residues long. The CDR3 here is CSAQTGGNHGYTF. For the CDR3, the DNA is TGCAGTGCCCAGACAGGGGGAAATCACGGCTACACCTTC.